This TCR beta chain was captured in a study of beta chain features in type 1 diabetes. Since all of the isolated RNA was reverse transcribed, expressed TCRB transcripts were what got sequenced. The table came from immunoSEQ multiplex PCR; TCRdb's copy has only in-frame clones and leaves some out. The profile shows around 300,000 clones, 8% of them singletons. J lost 14 bases, V lost 6 bases, and 10 bases had no gene match. CDR1 MDHEN and CDR2 SYDVKM come from the germline V gene. The CDR3 extends over 12 amino acids. The sequence was collected from a woman in her late teens or twenties in good health. The sample consisted of central memory CD4+ T cells from blood. The chain has TRBV28 and TRBJ2-3; TRBD2 matches 8 bases. CDR3 sequence (DNA): TGTGCCAGCAGAGGTAGCGGGGTCCCCGGGTATTTT. This translates into CASRGSGVPGYF.